The T cell receptor (beta chain) described here comes from a study of CD8+ T cells in alopecia areata. General study results and limits: Across lesional scalp, and particularly alopecia totalis/universalis, clonality surpassed that of normal scalp.

For this clone: Its antigen is undetermined.

The researchers isolated CD4+ and CD8+ T cells from PBMCs by sorting. Germline-derived CDR1 and CDR2 are GTSNPN and SVGIG (reference sequence). The CDR3 is 12 residues long. Trimming removed 3 bases from V and 5 bases from J; junction bases left unmatched: 3. Extracted RNA was reverse transcribed into cDNA, the sequencing template. Only in-frame clones appear in the TCRdb table, and some are missing; sequencing was by immunoSEQ multiplex PCR. The table shows about 120,000 clones, with less than 70% occurring only once. The J gene is TRBJ2-7, the V gene TRBV30; 8 positions agree with TRBD1. The sample taken for sequencing was CD4+ T cells sorted from blood. This receptor was identified in a human donor in good health. The CDR3 here is CAWSPTGDEQYF. The CDR3 region has the DNA TGTGCCTGGAGCCCGACAGGGGACGAGCAGTACTTC.